These 29 T cell receptor beta chains originate from one sample sequenced in a study of Ad26.COV2.S vaccination and SARS-CoV-2 variants. Clones were sequenced by immunoSEQ multiplex PCR, and TCRdb holds only the in-frame ones, with some missing. Among roughly 450,000 clones listed, approximately 90% were seen once. The treatment here: 15 to 20 received Ad26.COV2.S at low or high dose, single or two shots; 5 received placebo; per-sample allocation not given. Collection of samples fell on day 63 after the first vaccine or placebo injection. The input for sequencing was peripheral blood, taken in a trial of Ad26.COV2.S vaccine versus placebo. The receptor source for this set is a person aged 18 to 59 who received the Ad26.COV2.S COVID-19 vaccine or a placebo.

The sample holds many counts of this clone. The V and J genes are TRBV20-1 and TRBJ2-7; TRBD1 matches at 9 bases. V lost 3 bases and J lost 0; bases outside the gene matches: 6. This CDR3 is built from 15 residues. The germline gives CDR1 DFQATT, CDR2 SNEGSKA (reference sequence). The CDR3 protein is CSASISDRGSYEQYF. The DNA of the CDR3 is TGCAGTGCTAGTATTTCGGACAGGGGCTCCTACGAGCAGTACTTC.

The chain carries TRBV7-9 and TRBJ1-1, with TRBD1 matching over 9 bases. This CDR3 comprises 14 residues. Germline V gives CDR1 SEHNR, CDR2 FQNEAQ (reference sequence). V dropped 5 bases and J dropped 5; count of bases not matched to a gene: 6. The CDR3 loop is CASSPGTGWTEAFF. The DNA for the CDR3 is TGTGCCAGCAGCCCAGGGACAGGGTGGACTGAAGCTTTCTTT.

V and J are TRBV5-1 and TRBJ2-1; 8 bases are a match to TRBD1. The CDR3 extends over 15 amino acids. The V gene's germline CDR1 is SGHRS and CDR2 YFSETQ. V shed 3 bases and J 1 base; nucleotides not matched to a gene: 3. DNA for the CDR3: TGCGCCAGCAGCTCCACAGGGGGATCCTACAATGAGCAGTTCTTC. This gives the protein CASSSTGGSYNEQFF.

The gene calls are TRBV27 and TRBJ1-1, with D possibly being TRBD1 (6 bases). Trimming took off 4 bases at V and 7 bases at J, with 10 bases between the two ends. The CDR3 has 12 amino acids. Per the germline V gene, CDR1 is MNHEY and CDR2 is SMNVEV (reference sequence). The CDR3 reads CASSSGAGEAFF. The CDR3 bases are TGTGCCAGCAGTTCGGGGGCCGGTGAAGCTTTCTTT.

The V gene is TRBV25-1, the J gene TRBJ2-3; D might be TRBD1 or TRBD2, each matching 6 bases. The germline CDR1 and CDR2 sequences are MGHDK and SYGVNS. The CDR3 contains 16 residues. V was cut by 5 bases and J by 1 base, with 16 bases left in between. This chain's CDR3 is CASSTTTGTRTDTQYF. The CDR3 DNA reads as TGTGCCAGCAGTACAACAACAGGGACTCGCACAGATACGCAGTATTTT.

The rearrangement uses TRBV7-9 and TRBJ1-5; D not resolved. V lost 1 base and J lost 6, with 10 bases in between. This CDR3 has 14 residues. The V gene's germline CDR1 is SEHNR and CDR2 FQNEAQ (reference sequence). The chain's CDR3 is CASSLEGPGQPQHF. DNA of the CDR3: TGTGCCAGCAGCTTAGAAGGGCCCGGTCAGCCCCAGCATTTT.

The chain employs TRBV18 and TRBJ1-4; TRBD1 is a possible D gene (5 bases). Germline V gene data show CDR1 as KGHSH and CDR2 as LQKENI. The V and J ends lost 6 bases and 0 bases respectively, with 8 bases between them. The CDR3 spans 14 residues. This CDR3 reads CASSLTATNEKLFF. In DNA form, the CDR3 reads TGTGCCAGCTCCCTGACAGCAACTAATGAAAAACTGTTTTTT.

This chain connects TRBV6-2 or TRBV6-3 to TRBJ1-4; tentative D call: TRBD1 (6 bases). Per the germline V gene, CDR1 is MNHEY and CDR2 is SVGEGT. Trimming took off 1 base at V and 2 bases at J, with 8 bases between the two ends. The CDR3 is 15 amino acids. The CDR3 sequence: CASSYLRGTNEKLFF. The CDR3, as DNA: TGTGCCAGCAGTTACTTGAGGGGGACTAATGAAAAACTGTTTTTT.

The chain has TRBV19 and TRBJ2-6; D gene unclear. In germline, CDR1 is LNHDA, CDR2 SQIVND (reference sequence). The V gene lost 3 bases and the J gene lost 0 bases, with 9 bases spanning the gap. The CDR3 has 16 amino acids. CDR3 residues: CASSIWAASGANVLTF. The CDR3 DNA reads as TGTGCCAGTAGTATTTGGGCAGCCTCTGGGGCCAACGTCCTGACTTTC.

This clone appeared once. This sequence joins TRBV7-2 and TRBJ1-2, with TRBD1 identical over 7 bases. The ends lost 5 bases at V and 13 bases at J; junction bases unmatched: 13. Looked up from germline, CDR1 is SGHTA and CDR2 is FQGNSA. CDR3 length: 13 residues. This CDR3 reads CASSLPWTGPLTF. In nucleotides, the CDR3 is TGTGCCAGCAGCCTCCCCTGGACAGGCCCGCTCACCTTC.

The chain combines TRBV7-9 with TRBJ1-3, with TRBD1 matching over 8 bases. The CDR3 has 17 amino acids. Trimming took 3 bases from V and 1 from J; bases not matched to a gene: 8. Germline V CDR1 and CDR2: SEHNR, FQNEAQ (reference sequence). The CDR3 is CASSFRIQGGSGNTIYF. CDR3 DNA: TGTGCCAGCAGCTTTCGAATACAGGGGGGGTCTGGAAACACCATATATTTT.

The V and J genes are TRBV5-8 and TRBJ1-6, with unresolved D. The CDR3 totals 16 residues. Trimming stripped 0 bases from V and 0 bases from J, with 7 bases between. From germline, CDR1 is SGHTS and CDR2 YDEGEE. CDR3 residues: CASSLVISSYNSPLHF. Written as DNA, the CDR3 is TGTGCCAGCAGCTTGGTGATCAGCTCCTATAATTCACCCCTCCACTTT.

The chain couples TRBV7-6 to TRBJ2-1; D is unclear. V was shortened by 1 base and J by 4 bases, with 5 bases between the two germline ends. Germline lookup yields CDR1 SGHVS and CDR2 FNYEAQ. CDR3 length: 13 residues. For the CDR3, the DNA is TGTGCCAGCAGCTTAGACCCTTACAATGAGCAGTTCTTC. Its translation: CASSLDPYNEQFF.

There are a few counts of this clone. The V and J genes are TRBV19 and TRBJ1-5; D gene uncertain. Trimming shortened V by 7 bases and J by 0 bases, and 13 bases separated the two germline ends. The CDR3 is 15 amino acids. Per germline, CDR1 LNHDA and CDR2 SQIVND (reference sequence). The CDR3 is CASNRAPDSNQPQHF. The DNA for the CDR3 is TGTGCCAGTAATAGGGCTCCCGATAGCAATCAGCCCCAGCATTTT. The full variable domain, rest sourced from reference TRBV19 and TRBJ1-5, is DGGITQSPKYLFRKEGQNVTLSCEQNLNHDAMYWYRQDPGQGLRLIYYSQIVNDFQKGDIAEGYSVSREKKESFPLTVTSAQKNPTAFYLCASNRAPDSNQPQHFGDGTRLSIL.

This clone is a singleton in its sample. V gene TRBV5-4 combines with J gene TRBJ2-1, with 9 bases lining up with TRBD2. V lost 4 bases, J lost 4 bases, and 12 bases stayed unmatched. The CDR3 is made up of 17 amino acids. Looked up from germline, CDR1 is SGHNT and CDR2 is YYREEE (reference sequence). The CDR3 DNA is TGTGCCAGCAGCCTGGAACCCGGCGGGGGGGGTTACAATGAGCAGTTCTTC. This encodes CASSLEPGGGGYNEQFF.

The gene calls are TRBV6-1 and TRBJ2-2, with 8 bases that match TRBD1. The V segment lost 4 bases and the J segment 0 bases; nucleotides outside the gene matches: 4. The CDR3 contains 16 residues. From germline, CDR1 is MNHNS and CDR2 SASEGT. DNA of the CDR3: TGTGCCAGCAGTGGGGACAGGAGAACGAACACCGGGGAGCTGTTTTTT. This translates into CASSGDRRTNTGELFF.

This chain connects TRBV6-5 to TRBJ2-1; D is unclear. Trimming took off 3 bases at V and 9 bases at J, with 15 bases between the two ends. The CDR3 consists of 14 residues. The germline CDR1 and CDR2 sequences are MNHEY and SVGAGI. In DNA form, the CDR3 reads TGTGCCAGCAGTTATTCCGCGCCGAAGGGTGAGCAGTTCTTC. It codes for CASSYSAPKGEQFF.

This chain uses TRBV7-2 with TRBJ2-7; D call uncertain. Trimming took off 5 bases at V and 3 bases at J, with 8 bases between the two ends. The germline gives CDR1 SGHTA, CDR2 FQGNSA. The CDR3 loop spans 12 amino acids. CDR3 nucleotide sequence: TGTGCCAGCAGCCAAAGTCTCTACGAGCAGTACTTC. Protein product: CASSQSLYEQYF.

The chain carries TRBV24-1 and TRBJ2-3, with 14 bases that match TRBD2. V lost 4 bases to trimming and J lost 5 bases; unmatched junction nucleotides: 7. Germline CDR1 KGHDR, CDR2 SFDVKD. The CDR3 has 17 residues. The CDR3 region has the DNA TGTGCCACCAGTGACCCCACAGGACTAGCGGGAGGAGATACGCAGTATTTT. Translated: CATSDPTGLAGGDTQYF.

The V and J genes are TRBV7-3 and TRBJ2-5, with TRBD1 matching over 8 bases. Trimming removed 2 bases from V and 5 bases from J; junction bases left unmatched: 4. CDR3 size: 14 residues. Germline V lookup: CDR1 SGHTA, CDR2 FQGTGA. The CDR3 reads CASSLSGGDETQYF. The CDR3 DNA is TGTGCCAGCAGCTTATCAGGGGGCGATGAGACCCAGTACTTC.

The V call is TRBV7-2, the J call TRBJ2-7; 10 nucleotides line up with TRBD1. After removal of 1 base from V and 4 bases from J, the junction contained 4 bases not matched to a gene. Germline assignment: CDR1 SGHTA and CDR2 FQGNSA. The CDR3 totals 15 residues. CDR3 sequence (DNA): TGTGCCAGCAGCTTAGTGACAGGGGGCGTTTACGAGCAGTACTTC. The encoded protein is CASSLVTGGVYEQYF.

This clone occurred once. A far larger clone differs by one base, so this is likely a read error. The chain employs TRBV5-6 and TRBJ2-1; TRBD2 agrees at 14 bases. CDR1 SGHDT and CDR2 YYEEEE come from the germline V gene. Losses at the gene ends were 3 bases for V and 7 bases for J; bases not matched to a gene: 3. The CDR3 length is 15 residues. Here the CDR3 reads CASSSGLAGVNEQFF. In DNA form, the CDR3 reads TGTGCCAGCAGCTCGGGACTAGCGGGAGTAAATGAGCAGTTCTTC.

The CDR3, as DNA: TGTGCCAGCATCGGGACGTCCAACTACGAGCAGTACTTC. Translated, it gives CASIGTSNYEQYF. The chain joins TRBV5-5 to TRBJ2-7; D is perhaps TRBD1 or TRBD2 (5 bases each). CDR3 length: 13 residues. With 6 bases removed from V and 3 bases from J, the gap between germline ends came to 13 bases. The germline gives CDR1 SGHKS, CDR2 YYEKEE (reference sequence).

CDR3 in amino acids: CASSLNSLSGELFF. For the CDR3, the DNA is TGTGCCAGTAGTCTTAATAGCCTCTCCGGGGAGCTGTTTTTT. The chain couples TRBV19 to TRBJ2-2; no firm D call. V lost 5 bases, J lost 6 bases, and 13 bases lay in between. There are 14 residues in the CDR3. Germline CDR1 and CDR2: LNHDA and SQIVND (reference sequence).

The chain joins TRBV27 to TRBJ2-7, with a tentative D call TRBD1 (5 bases). From germline, CDR1 is MNHEY and CDR2 SMNVEV (reference sequence). Trimming removed 5 bases from V and 5 bases from J, with 16 bases in between. The CDR3 spans 14 residues. The CDR3 loop reads CASSPYDSNNEQYF. Here the CDR3 DNA reads TGTGCCAGCAGTCCCTATGACAGTAACAACGAGCAGTACTTC.

The CDR3 region is CASSEALVAGGNTGELFF. The CDR3 DNA follows: TGTGCCAGCAGTGAAGCGCTGGTAGCGGGAGGAAACACCGGGGAGCTGTTTTTT. V usage is TRBV2 and J usage is TRBJ2-2; 10 bases map to TRBD2. The CDR3 contains 18 residues. Germline loops: CDR1 SNHLY, CDR2 FYNNEI. With V trimmed by 0 bases and J by 2 bases, 6 bases remained unmatched.

This rearrangement joins TRBV12-3 or TRBV12-4 to TRBJ2-7, with D tentatively TRBD1 (6 bases). V lost 5 bases to trimming and J lost 7 bases, with 9 bases between them. This CDR3 comprises 11 residues. The CDR3 DNA sequence: TGTGCCAGCAGTCGAAGGGGGGAGCAGTACTTC. It yields the protein CASSRRGEQYF.

The chain carries TRBV3-1 (or the pseudogene TRBV3-2) and TRBJ1-5; 8 positions agree with TRBD1. V trimming: 5 bases; J trimming: 6 bases; junction bases outside the gene matches: 9. This CDR3 region has 15 residues. Germline CDR1 is LGHDT and CDR2 is YNNKEL (reference sequence). The CDR3 bases are TGTGCCAGCAGCGCCAGCCAGGGGGCGGGTCAGCCCCAGCATTTT. Translating gives CASSASQGAGQPQHF.

This chain uses TRBV7-9 with TRBJ2-7, with 14 bases lining up with TRBD2. The ends lost 5 bases at V and 5 bases at J; junction bases unmatched: 8. Germline CDR1 SEHNR, CDR2 FQNEAQ (reference sequence). CDR3 length: 16 residues. CDR3 DNA sequence: TGTGCCAGCAGCCCGGGGACTAGCGGGAGTATCCACGAGCAGTACTTC. Translated, it gives CASSPGTSGSIHEQYF.